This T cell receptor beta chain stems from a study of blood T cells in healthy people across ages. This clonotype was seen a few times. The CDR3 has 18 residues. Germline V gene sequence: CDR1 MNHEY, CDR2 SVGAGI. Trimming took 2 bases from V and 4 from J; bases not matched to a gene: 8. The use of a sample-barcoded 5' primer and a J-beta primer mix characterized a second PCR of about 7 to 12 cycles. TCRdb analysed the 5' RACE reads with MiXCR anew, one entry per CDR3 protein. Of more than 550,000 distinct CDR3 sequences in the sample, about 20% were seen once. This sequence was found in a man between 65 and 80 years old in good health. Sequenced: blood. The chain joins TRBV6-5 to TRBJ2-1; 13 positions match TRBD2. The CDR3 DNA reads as TGTGCCAGCAGTTACCCGACTAGCGGGAGGATAGGGTACAATGAGCAGTTCTTC. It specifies CASSYPTSGRIGYNEQFF.